Described below is a single TCR beta chain sequence and its context. What antigen it recognizes has not been identified. No base quality information exists; no much larger clone differs at one position. No patient had received any treatment before thyroid surgery. The study retrospectively analysed patient clinical samples collected from the early 2010s to the late 2010s using T-cell receptor beta sequencing. Cut back by 4 bases and 0 bases, the V and J ends lie 7 bases apart. The CDR3, cysteine through phenylalanine, is 15 amino acids long. Of all the DNA, just the CDR3 is kept, 45 bases in frame from base 1. From a lookup of the germline V gene, CDR1 and CDR2 are SNHLY and FYNNEI. The data belong to a study of metastatic and nonmetastatic thyroid tumors (dated by TCRdb to the early 2020s). Looking at the study overall: The researchers compared repertoires between peripheral blood samples and tumor or nodule tissue samples from patients with malignant or benign thyroid disease.

The library relied on PCR. Reads for this sample came from an Illumina HiSeq 4000. High-throughput sequencing was used to profile the TCR beta-chain CDR3 region of every patient. The paper's processing steps were these. Drawing on CDR3 differences between clinicopathological groups, the researchers built a classifier meant to tell apart patients with distant-metastatic papillary thyroid cancer. Repertoire diversity was assessed with the Shannon index, and tumor-blood repertoire similarity with the Morisita-Horn index. Through fastp at Q25 and MiXCR, TCRdb rebuilt clones from the public reads, retaining in-frame beta chains. The V and J calls reflect TCRdb's pipeline rather than the authors' work. For this sample there are about 7,000 clones; approximately 40% appear just once. Roughly 21% of the sample belongs to the ten largest clones. General findings and caveats noted by the study authors: In both blood and tumor samples, malignant tumors were reported to have significantly higher TCR beta diversity than benign nodules.

Sequencing was carried out using tumor tissue. The sequence derives from a female donor with papillary thyroid cancer or a benign thyroid nodule (not recorded which). Some clones in this sample may be carry-over from other donors' samples. The V and J genes are TRBV2 and TRBJ2-6; the D gene assignment is ambiguous. The CDR3 loop reads CASSVEASGANVLTF. The DNA reads TGTGCCAGCAGTGTCGAAGCCTCTGGGGCCAACGTCCTGACTTTC. With all but the CDR3 taken from the reference TRBV2 and TRBJ2-6 genes, the full variable domain is: EPEVTQTPSHQVTQMGQEVILRCVPISNHLYFYWYRQILGQKVEFLVSFYNNEISEKSEIFDDQFSVERPDGSNFTLKIRSTKLEDSAMYFCASSVEASGANVLTFGAGSRLTVL.